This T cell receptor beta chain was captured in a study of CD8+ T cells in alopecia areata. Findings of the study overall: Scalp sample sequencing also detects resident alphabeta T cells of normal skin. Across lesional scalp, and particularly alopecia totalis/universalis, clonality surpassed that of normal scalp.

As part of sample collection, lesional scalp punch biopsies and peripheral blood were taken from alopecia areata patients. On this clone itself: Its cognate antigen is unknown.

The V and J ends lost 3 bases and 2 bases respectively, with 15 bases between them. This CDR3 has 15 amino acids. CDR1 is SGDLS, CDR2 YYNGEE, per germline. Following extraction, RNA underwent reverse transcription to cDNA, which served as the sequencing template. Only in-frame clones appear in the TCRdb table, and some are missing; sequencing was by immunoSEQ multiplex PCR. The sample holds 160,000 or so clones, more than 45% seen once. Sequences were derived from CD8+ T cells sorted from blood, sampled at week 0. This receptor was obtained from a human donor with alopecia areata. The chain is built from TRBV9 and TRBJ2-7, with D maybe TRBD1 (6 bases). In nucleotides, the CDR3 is TGTGCCAGCAGCGCCCCCGGCAGGGGCACCTACGAGCAGTACTTC. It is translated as CASSAPGRGTYEQYF.